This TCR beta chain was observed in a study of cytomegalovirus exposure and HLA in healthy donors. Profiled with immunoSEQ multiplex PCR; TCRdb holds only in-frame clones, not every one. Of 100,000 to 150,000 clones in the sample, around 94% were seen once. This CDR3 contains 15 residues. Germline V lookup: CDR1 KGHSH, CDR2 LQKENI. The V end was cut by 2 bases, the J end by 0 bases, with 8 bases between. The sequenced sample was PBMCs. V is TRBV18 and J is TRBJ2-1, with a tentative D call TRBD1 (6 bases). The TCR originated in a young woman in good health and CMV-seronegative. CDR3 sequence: CASSPTGYSYNEQFF. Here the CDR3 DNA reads TGTGCCAGCTCACCAACAGGGTACTCCTACAATGAGCAGTTCTTC.